This T cell receptor beta chain was found in a study of blood T cell repertoires in COVID-19. Overall study: T cells, B-cell-depleted T cells, or PBMCs provided the cDNA or gDNA that served as material.

CDR3 size: 14 residues. V was pared by 4 bases and J by 4 bases, with 3 bases of the junction left unmatched. Germline loops: CDR1 MNHEY, CDR2 SVGAGI. Original processing methods: From reference gene primer amplification, estimates of nucleated cell counts were derived. Clones were read by immunoSEQ multiplex PCR, and TCRdb kept only the in-frame ones, dropping some. The V and J calls and clone size come from that table; D and trimming were worked out from the DNA. The sample consists of some 170,000 clones, about 78% of them appearing once. Sequences were obtained from peripheral blood. The source is a woman aged 50 to 60 with active or convalescent COVID-19. This chain links TRBV6-5 with TRBJ1-4, with 7 bases matching TRBD1. The CDR3 here is CASSWTGNNEKLFF. DNA of the CDR3: TGTGCCAGCAGTTGGACAGGAAATAATGAAAAACTGTTTTTT.